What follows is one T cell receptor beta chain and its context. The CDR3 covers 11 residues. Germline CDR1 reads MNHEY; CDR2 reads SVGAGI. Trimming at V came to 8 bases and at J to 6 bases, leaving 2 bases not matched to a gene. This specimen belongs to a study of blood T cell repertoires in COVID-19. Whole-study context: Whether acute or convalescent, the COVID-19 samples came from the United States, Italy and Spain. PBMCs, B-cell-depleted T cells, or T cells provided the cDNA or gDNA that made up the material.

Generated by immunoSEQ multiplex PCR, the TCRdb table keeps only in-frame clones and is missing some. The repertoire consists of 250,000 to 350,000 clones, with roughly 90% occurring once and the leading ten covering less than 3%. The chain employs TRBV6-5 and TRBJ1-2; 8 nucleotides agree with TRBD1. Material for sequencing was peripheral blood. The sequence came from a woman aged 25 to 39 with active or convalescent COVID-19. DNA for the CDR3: TGTGCCAGCCGACAGGGGCATGGCTACACCTTC. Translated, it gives CASRQGHGYTF.